Presented here are 26 T cell receptor beta chains from one specimen sequenced in a study of CD8+ T cells in alopecia areata. Treatment in this sample: oral pan-JAK inhibitor, 5-10 mg twice daily. Extraction and reverse transcription of RNA yielded cDNA as the sequencing template. Produced via immunoSEQ multiplex PCR; TCRdb's table is partial and in-frame only. Altogether about 76,000 clones are present, around two thirds being singletons, with the ten largest covering around 24%. Sequenced here: CD8+ T cells sorted from blood, sampled at week 24, from a patient treated with tofacitinib. All receptors derive from a human donor with alopecia areata.

This clone was detected once. V usage is TRBV14 and J usage is TRBJ1-5; D may be TRBD1 (5 bases). This CDR3 is 15 amino acids long. V lost 1 base and J lost 4, with 11 bases in between. Germline values: CDR1 SGHDN, CDR2 FVKESK. The CDR3 spells CASSQGGARNQPQHF. The CDR3 nucleotides read TGTGCCAGCAGCCAAGGAGGGGCTCGGAATCAGCCCCAGCATTTT.

The V call is TRBV9, the J call TRBJ2-7; D is tentatively TRBD1 or TRBD2 (5 bases each). V was cut by 0 bases and J by 1 base, with 8 bases left in between. The CDR3 contains 14 residues. The germline V gene has CDR1 SGDLS and CDR2 YYNGEE. This CDR3 reads CASSVEGRSYEQYF. CDR3 bases: TGTGCCAGCAGCGTAGAGGGACGGTCCTACGAGCAGTACTTC. Full variable domain (rest looked up from reference TRBV9 and TRBJ2-7): DSGVTQTPKHLITATGQRVTLRCSPRSGDLSVYWYQQSLDQGLQFLIQYYNGEERAKGNILERFSAQQFPDLHSELNLSSLELGDSALYFCASSVEGRSYEQYFGPGTRLTVT.

V usage is TRBV29-1 and J usage is TRBJ2-1, with 9 bases fitting TRBD2. J was trimmed by 5 bases and V by 2 bases; bases with no gene match: 4. Per the germline V gene, CDR1 is SQVTM and CDR2 is ANQGSEA. CDR3 size: 14 residues. The CDR3 sequence is CSVEPRLADNEQFF. CDR3 nucleotides: TGCAGCGTTGAACCGCGACTAGCGGACAATGAGCAGTTCTTC.

J is TRBJ2-1 and V is TRBV7-7; 12 nucleotides match TRBD1. J was trimmed by 8 bases and V by 0 bases; bases with no gene match: 2. CDR1 and CDR2 from the germline V gene are SSHAT and FNYEAQ (reference sequence). This CDR3 contains 15 residues. This CDR3 reads CASSLARDRGHEQFF. Written as DNA, the CDR3 is TGTGCCAGCAGCTTAGCGCGGGACAGGGGGCATGAGCAGTTCTTC.

This clone has only a few counts. The gene calls are TRBV29-1 and TRBJ1-1; 7 bases are shared with TRBD1. The CDR3 covers 12 residues. The germline gives CDR1 SQVTM, CDR2 ANQGSEA. Trimming at V came to 3 bases and at J to 4 bases, leaving 2 bases not matched to a gene. CDR3 amino acids: CSVDSGGTEAFF. The CDR3, as DNA: TGCAGCGTTGACTCAGGGGGCACTGAAGCTTTCTTT.

J is TRBJ1-5 and V is TRBV27, with a weak D call TRBD1 (5 bases). This CDR3 is 15 amino acids long. CDR1 and CDR2 (germline): MNHEY, SMNVEV (reference sequence). V gave up 4 bases and J gave up 6 bases, with 16 bases separating them. CDR3 coding DNA: TGTGCCAGCAGTTCTAGCGGCCAGGGAGTTCAGCCCCAGCATTTT. This gives the protein CASSSSGQGVQPQHF.

J is TRBJ2-2 and V is TRBV6-5, with D hard to call. This CDR3 contains 16 residues. The germline V and J ends were trimmed by 4 bases and 4 bases, with 16 bases remaining between them. Germline V CDR1 and CDR2: MNHEY, SVGAGI. The CDR3 here is CASSSLPGEITGELFF. The CDR3 DNA reads as TGTGCCAGCAGTTCCCTCCCAGGCGAAATCACCGGGGAGCTGTTTTTT.

The rearrangement links TRBV13 to TRBJ1-1, with D uncertain. Per germline, CDR1 PRHDT and CDR2 FYEKMQ (reference sequence). The CDR3 length is 11 residues. The ends were cut back, 5 bases at V and 7 bases at J, with 8 bases in the middle. CDR3 in amino acids: CASSAQVEAFF. The CDR3 DNA follows: TGTGCCAGCAGCGCACAAGTTGAAGCTTTCTTT.

This chain links TRBV6-5 with TRBJ1-1; D gene ambiguous. CDR3 size: 11 residues. The germline V gene has CDR1 MNHEY and CDR2 SVGAGI. Deletions cut 6 bases from V and 7 bases from J, with 9 bases between. The CDR3 region has the DNA TGTGCCAGCAGATGGACCGATGAAGCTTTCTTT. Its translation is CASRWTDEAFF.

This chain links TRBV4-1 with TRBJ1-2; D unresolved. The length of the CDR3 is 13 residues. V dropped 1 base and J dropped 10 bases, with 13 bases sitting between them. Looked up from germline, CDR1 is MGHRA and CDR2 is YSYEKL. The DNA for the CDR3 is TGCGCCAGCAGCCAAGTCATGCTGGATGACTACACCTTC. Translating gives CASSQVMLDDYTF.

This clone has more than one count but fewer than ten. V usage is TRBV2 and J usage is TRBJ1-2; TRBD1 might be the D (5 bases). This CDR3 spans 12 amino acids. V was clipped by 5 bases and J by 10 bases, with 14 bases between them. Germline loops: CDR1 SNHLY, CDR2 FYNNEI. The CDR3 here is CASSRGTTYYTF. CDR3 sequence (DNA): TGTGCCAGCAGTAGGGGAACTACTTACTACACCTTC. Full variable domain (remainder filled in from reference TRBV2 and TRBJ1-2): EPEVTQTPSHQVTQMGQEVILRCVPISNHLYFYWYRQILGQKVEFLVSFYNNEISEKSEIFDDQFSVERPDGSNFTLKIRSTKLEDSAMYFCASSRGTTYYTFGSGTRLTVV.

This rearrangement joins TRBV27 to TRBJ2-7; D is perhaps TRBD1 (5 bases). The germline V and J ends were trimmed by 11 bases and 3 bases, with 23 bases remaining between them. The CDR3 runs to 15 residues. CDR1 and CDR2 (germline): MNHEY, SMNVEV (reference sequence). The CDR3 DNA is TGTGCCCGCCCACCGCCACAGGAATCGAACTACGAGCAGTACTTC. It is translated as CARPPPQESNYEQYF.

The J gene is TRBJ2-7, the V gene TRBV7-6; TRBD1 matches at 7 bases. The J segment lost 7 bases and the V segment lost 5 bases, leaving 14 bases of the junction unmatched. Germline V gene lookup returns CDR1 SGHVS and CDR2 FNYEAQ. CDR3 length: 15 residues. The CDR3 here is CASSTTGSVNEEQYF. As DNA, the CDR3 is TGTGCCAGCAGCACGACAGGGAGTGTGAACGAGGAGCAGTACTTC.

This clone occurred once. The rearrangement uses TRBV27 and TRBJ1-2; 7 bases fit TRBD1. The ends lost 4 bases at V and 4 bases at J; junction bases unmatched: 6. The CDR3 contains 14 residues. Germline V gene data show CDR1 as MNHEY and CDR2 as SMNVEV (reference sequence). DNA of the CDR3: TGTGCCAGCAGTTCCTCGACAGGGAGCTATGGCTACACCTTC. Protein sequence: CASSSSTGSYGYTF.

This clone was seen many times. The chain carries TRBV7-9 and TRBJ2-3; a possible D gene is TRBD2 (5 bases). This CDR3 region has 16 residues. Germline V gene data show CDR1 as SEHNR and CDR2 as FQNEAQ (reference sequence). Between the trimmed V and J ends, which lost 9 bases and 2 bases, there was a span of 21 bases. This CDR3 is CASINLTSLLTDTQYF. CDR3 in DNA: TGTGCCAGTATAAATCTAACTAGTCTCCTCACAGATACGCAGTATTTT.

This clone was found a few times. The genes are TRBV27 and TRBJ2-1, with TRBD2 identical over 10 bases. Trimming at V came to 7 bases and at J to 1 base, leaving 4 bases not matched to a gene. The CDR3 spans 15 residues. Germline-derived CDR1 and CDR2 are MNHEY and SMNVEV (reference sequence). The CDR3 DNA sequence: TGTGCCAGCACCCAAGCGGGAGGGTCCTACAATGAGCAGTTCTTC. Translation: CASTQAGGSYNEQFF.

This rearrangement joins TRBV29-1 to TRBJ2-5, with 7 bases matching TRBD2. Matching the DNA end better, TRBJ2-7 makes the J call doubtful. CDR1 and CDR2 from the germline V gene are SQVTM and ANQGSEA. This CDR3 is built from 13 residues. This CDR3 reads CSVRGDSSYEQYF. DNA for the CDR3: TGCAGCGTTCGGGGGGATAGCTCCTACGAGCAGTACTTC.

CDR3 in amino acids: CASSEAGDYQPQHF. In DNA, the CDR3 is TGTGCCAGCAGTGAAGCTGGGGACTATCAGCCCCAGCATTTT. The genes are TRBV2 and TRBJ1-5; D is possibly TRBD1 (5 bases). Trimming removed 0 bases at V and 5 bases at J, with 8 bases between. The CDR3 has 14 amino acids. Germline lookup yields CDR1 SNHLY and CDR2 FYNNEI.

The sample holds a few counts of this clone. The chain uses TRBV4-1 and TRBJ2-2; 8 positions agree with TRBD1. Trimming took 0 bases from V and 3 from J; bases not matched to a gene: 6. The CDR3 covers 17 residues. Germline-derived CDR1 and CDR2 are MGHRA and YSYEKL. The CDR3, as DNA: TGCGCCAGCAGCCAAGAGGACAGGGTATTCCACACCGGGGAGCTGTTTTTT. Translating it yields CASSQEDRVFHTGELFF.

The chain employs TRBV7-8 and TRBJ1-2; weak D call: TRBD1 (5 bases). Between the trimmed V and J ends, which lost 0 bases and 3 bases, there was a span of 11 bases. Germline values: CDR1 SGHVS, CDR2 FQNEAQ. The CDR3 has 15 residues. The CDR3 reads CASSLARAADYGYTF. CDR3 coding DNA: TGTGCCAGCAGCTTAGCCAGGGCAGCGGACTATGGCTACACCTTC. Full variable domain (remainder filled in from reference TRBV7-8 and TRBJ1-2): GAGVSQSPRYKVAKRGQDVALRCDPISGHVSLFWYQQALGQGPEFLTYFQNEAQLDKSGLPSDRFFAERPEGSVSTLKIQRTQQEDSAVYLCASSLARAADYGYTFGSGTRLTVV.

A single count supports this clone. The rearrangement joins TRBV7-9 to TRBJ2-3, with 10 bases identical to TRBD2. J gave up 7 bases and V 5 bases, and 6 bases lay outside the gene matches. The CDR3 runs 14 residues. Germline V lookup: CDR1 SEHNR, CDR2 FQNEAQ (reference sequence). The CDR3 sequence is CASSLKREGHTQYF. CDR3 in DNA: TGTGCCAGCAGCCTCAAGCGGGAGGGCCATACGCAGTATTTT.

This clone was seen repeatedly, ten times or more. The V call is TRBV7-2, the J call TRBJ2-4; TRBD2 aligns across 7 bases. V was clipped by 5 bases and J by 7 bases; unmatched bases: 11. The CDR3 extends over 15 amino acids. Germline V gives CDR1 SGHTA, CDR2 FQGNSA. The CDR3 region has the DNA TGTGCCAGCAGCCCCCTTGGCGGGGGATCGAACATTCAGTACTTC. It translates to CASSPLGGGSNIQYF.

This chain connects TRBV21-1 to TRBJ2-3; the DNA was not used to check the table's D call, TRBD1. TRBV21-1 corresponds to a pseudogene. CDR3 length: 19 amino acids. The CDR3 loop reads CASSRRRTGGSWSTDTQYF. The DNA of the CDR3 is TGTGCCAGCAGCCGAAGGAGGACAGGGGGCTCGTGGAGCACAGATACGCAGTATTTT.

This chain links TRBV5-1 with TRBJ2-1; D remains ambiguous. Germline CDR1 SGHRS, CDR2 YFSETQ. V was clipped by 5 bases and J by 5 bases, with 11 bases between them. The CDR3 length is 13 residues. The CDR3 loop reads CASSLLSHNEQFF. The CDR3 DNA reads as TGCGCCAGCAGTCTACTATCCCACAATGAGCAGTTCTTC.

This clone has just a few counts. The CDR3 nucleotides read TGTGCCAGCAGTGACCACAGGGGGCTTAATGAGCAGTTCTTC. It is translated as CASSDHRGLNEQFF. The chain links TRBV25-1 to TRBJ2-1, with TRBD1 identical over 9 bases. With V trimmed by 3 bases and J by 7 bases, 4 bases remained unmatched. Per the germline V gene, CDR1 is MGHDK and CDR2 is SYGVNS. CDR3 length: 14 residues.

The chain employs TRBV9 and TRBJ2-3; TRBD1 might be the D (6 bases). The CDR3 is 15 amino acids. V lost 0 bases and J 1 base, leaving 9 bases between the germline ends. In germline, CDR1 is SGDLS, CDR2 YYNGEE. The CDR3 DNA reads TGTGCCAGCAGCGTAGTAGGGGGAGGCACAGATACGCAGTATTTT. Translation: CASSVVGGGTDTQYF.